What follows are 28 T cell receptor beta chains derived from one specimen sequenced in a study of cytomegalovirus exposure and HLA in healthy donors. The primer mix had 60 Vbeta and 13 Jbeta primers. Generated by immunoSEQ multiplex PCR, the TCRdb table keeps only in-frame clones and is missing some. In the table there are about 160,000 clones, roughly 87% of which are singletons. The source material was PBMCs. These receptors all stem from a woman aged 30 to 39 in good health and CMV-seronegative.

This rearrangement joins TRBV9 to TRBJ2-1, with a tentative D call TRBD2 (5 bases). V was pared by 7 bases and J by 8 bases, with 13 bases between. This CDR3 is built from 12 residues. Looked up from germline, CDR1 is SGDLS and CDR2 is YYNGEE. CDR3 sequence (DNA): TGTGCCAGCCAGACTACGCCGGATGAGCAGTTCTTC. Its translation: CASQTTPDEQFF.

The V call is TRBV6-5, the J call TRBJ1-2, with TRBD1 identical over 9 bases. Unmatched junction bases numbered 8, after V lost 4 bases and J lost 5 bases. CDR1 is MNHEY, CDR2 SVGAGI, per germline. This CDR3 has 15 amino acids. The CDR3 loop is CASSSPGQGEYGYTF. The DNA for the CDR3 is TGTGCCAGCAGTTCCCCGGGACAGGGAGAGTATGGCTACACCTTC.

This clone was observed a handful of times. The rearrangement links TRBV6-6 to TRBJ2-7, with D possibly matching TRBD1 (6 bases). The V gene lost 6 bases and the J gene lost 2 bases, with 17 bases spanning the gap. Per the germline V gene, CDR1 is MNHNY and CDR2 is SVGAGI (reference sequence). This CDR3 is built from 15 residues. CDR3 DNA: TGTGCCAGCAGCCCAACCGACAGGTTTCCCTACGAGCAGTACTTC. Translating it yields CASSPTDRFPYEQYF.

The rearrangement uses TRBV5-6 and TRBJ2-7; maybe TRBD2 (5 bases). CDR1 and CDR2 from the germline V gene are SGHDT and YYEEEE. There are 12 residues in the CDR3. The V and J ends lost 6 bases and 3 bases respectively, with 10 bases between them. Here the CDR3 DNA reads TGTGCCAGCAACGTTCGGGGCTACGAGCAGTACTTC. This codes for CASNVRGYEQYF. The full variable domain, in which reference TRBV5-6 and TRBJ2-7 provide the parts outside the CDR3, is DAGVTQSPTHLIKTRGQQVTLRCSPKSGHDTVSWYQQALGQGPQFIFQYYEEEERQRGNFPDRFSGHQFPNYSSELNVNALLLGDSALYLCASNVRGYEQYFGPGTRLTVT.

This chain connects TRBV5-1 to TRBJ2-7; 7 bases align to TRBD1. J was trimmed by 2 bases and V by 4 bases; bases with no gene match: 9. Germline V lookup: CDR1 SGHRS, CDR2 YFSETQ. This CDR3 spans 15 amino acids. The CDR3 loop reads CASSPGTVEAYEQYF. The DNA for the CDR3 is TGCGCCAGCAGCCCCGGGACAGTAGAAGCCTACGAGCAGTACTTC. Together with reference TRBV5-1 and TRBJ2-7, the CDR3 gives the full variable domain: KAGVTQTPRYLIKTRGQQVTLSCSPISGHRSVSWYQQTPGQGLQFLFEYFSETQRNKGNFPGRFSGRQFSNSRSEMNVSTLELGDSALYLCASSPGTVEAYEQYFGPGTRLTVT.

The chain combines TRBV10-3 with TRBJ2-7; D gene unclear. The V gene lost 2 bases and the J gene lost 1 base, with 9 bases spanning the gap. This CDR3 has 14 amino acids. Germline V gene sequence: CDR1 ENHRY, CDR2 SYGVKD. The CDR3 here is CAISEPRSSYEQYF. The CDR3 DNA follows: TGTGCCATCAGTGAGCCGAGGAGTTCCTACGAGCAGTACTTC.

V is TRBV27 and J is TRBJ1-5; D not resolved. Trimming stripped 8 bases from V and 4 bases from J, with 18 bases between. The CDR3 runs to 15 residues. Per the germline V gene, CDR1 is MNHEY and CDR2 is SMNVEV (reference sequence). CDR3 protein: CASASKGTSNQPQHF. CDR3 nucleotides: TGTGCCAGCGCCTCGAAGGGTACTAGTAATCAGCCCCAGCATTTT.

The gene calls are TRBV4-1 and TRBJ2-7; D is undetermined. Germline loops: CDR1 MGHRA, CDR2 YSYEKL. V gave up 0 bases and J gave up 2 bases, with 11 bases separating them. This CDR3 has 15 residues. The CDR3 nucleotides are TGCGCCAGCAGCCAAGACGGCGGCCGCACCTACGAGCAGTACTTC. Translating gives CASSQDGGRTYEQYF.

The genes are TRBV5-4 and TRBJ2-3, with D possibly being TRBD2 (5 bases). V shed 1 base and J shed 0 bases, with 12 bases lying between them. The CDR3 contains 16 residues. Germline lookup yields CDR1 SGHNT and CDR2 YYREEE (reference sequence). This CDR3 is CASSLLSGASTDTQYF. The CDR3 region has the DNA TGTGCCAGCAGCTTGTTAAGCGGAGCTAGCACAGATACGCAGTATTTT. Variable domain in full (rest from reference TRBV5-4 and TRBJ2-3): ETGVTQSPTHLIKTRGQQVTLRCSSQSGHNTVSWYQQALGQGPQFIFQYYREEENGRGNFPPRFSGLQFPNYSSELNVNALELDDSALYLCASSLLSGASTDTQYFGPGTRLTVL.

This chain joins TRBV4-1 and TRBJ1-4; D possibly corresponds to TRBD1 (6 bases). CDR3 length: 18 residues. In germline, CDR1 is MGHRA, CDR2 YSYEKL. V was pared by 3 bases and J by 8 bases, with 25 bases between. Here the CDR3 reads CASSHTRGLSSAGEKLFF. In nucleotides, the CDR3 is TGCGCCAGCAGCCACACTAGGGGGTTGTCTTCGGCAGGGGAAAAACTGTTTTTT.

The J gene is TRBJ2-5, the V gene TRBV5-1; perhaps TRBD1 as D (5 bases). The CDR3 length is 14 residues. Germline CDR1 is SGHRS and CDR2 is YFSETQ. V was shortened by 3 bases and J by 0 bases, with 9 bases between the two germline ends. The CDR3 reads CASSSDTNQETQYF. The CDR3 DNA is TGCGCCAGCAGCTCGGACACTAACCAAGAGACCCAGTACTTC.

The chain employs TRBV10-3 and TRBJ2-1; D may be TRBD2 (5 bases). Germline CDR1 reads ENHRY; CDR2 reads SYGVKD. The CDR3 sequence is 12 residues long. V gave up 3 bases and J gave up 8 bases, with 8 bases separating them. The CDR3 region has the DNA TGTGCCATCAGTGAACTAGTTGATGAGCAGTTCTTC. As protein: CAISELVDEQFF.

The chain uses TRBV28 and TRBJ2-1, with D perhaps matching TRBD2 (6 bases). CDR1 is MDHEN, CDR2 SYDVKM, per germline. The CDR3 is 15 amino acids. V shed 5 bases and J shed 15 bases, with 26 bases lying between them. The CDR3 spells CASSGGGAHSDSRFF. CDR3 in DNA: TGTGCCAGCAGTGGTGGCGGGGCCCACTCCGATTCCAGGTTCTTC.

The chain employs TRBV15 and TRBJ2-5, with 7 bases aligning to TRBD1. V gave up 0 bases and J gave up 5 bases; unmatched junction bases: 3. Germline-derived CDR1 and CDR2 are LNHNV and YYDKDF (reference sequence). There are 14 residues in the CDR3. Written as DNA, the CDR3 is TGTGCCACCAGCAGAGAAGACAGGGTGGAGACCCAGTACTTC. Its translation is CATSREDRVETQYF.

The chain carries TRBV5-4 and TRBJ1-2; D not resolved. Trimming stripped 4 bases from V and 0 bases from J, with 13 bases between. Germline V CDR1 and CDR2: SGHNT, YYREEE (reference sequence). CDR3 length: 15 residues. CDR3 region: CASSVGGESNYGYTF. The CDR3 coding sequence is TGTGCCAGCAGCGTCGGTGGGGAGTCTAACTATGGCTACACCTTC. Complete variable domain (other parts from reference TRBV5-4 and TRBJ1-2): ETGVTQSPTHLIKTRGQQVTLRCSSQSGHNTVSWYQQALGQGPQFIFQYYREEENGRGNFPPRFSGLQFPNYSSELNVNALELDDSALYLCASSVGGESNYGYTFGSGTRLTVV.

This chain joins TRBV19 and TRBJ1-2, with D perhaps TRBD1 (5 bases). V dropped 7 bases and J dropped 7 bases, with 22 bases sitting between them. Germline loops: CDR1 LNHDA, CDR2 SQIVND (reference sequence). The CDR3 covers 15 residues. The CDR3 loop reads CASTAWGGGSSGYTF. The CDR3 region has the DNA TGTGCCAGTACCGCCTGGGGGGGAGGTTCAAGTGGCTACACCTTC.

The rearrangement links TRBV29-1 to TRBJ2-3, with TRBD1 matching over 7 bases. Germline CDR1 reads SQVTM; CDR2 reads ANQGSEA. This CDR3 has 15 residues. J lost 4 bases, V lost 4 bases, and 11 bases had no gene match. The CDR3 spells CSVGRTGGDADTQYF. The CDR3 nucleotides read TGCAGCGTTGGTCGGACAGGAGGAGATGCAGATACGCAGTATTTT.

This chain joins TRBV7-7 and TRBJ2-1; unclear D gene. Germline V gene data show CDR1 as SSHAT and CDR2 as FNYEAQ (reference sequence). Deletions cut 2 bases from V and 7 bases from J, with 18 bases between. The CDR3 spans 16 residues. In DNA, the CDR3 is TGTGCCAGCAGCTTAAGCTCTACCGCAATAGCTAATGAGCAGTTCTTC. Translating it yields CASSLSSTAIANEQFF.

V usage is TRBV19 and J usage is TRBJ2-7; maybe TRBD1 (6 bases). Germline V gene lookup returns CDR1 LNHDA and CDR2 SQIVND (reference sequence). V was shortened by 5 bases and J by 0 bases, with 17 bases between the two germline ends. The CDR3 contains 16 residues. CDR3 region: CASSATWGQLSYEQYF. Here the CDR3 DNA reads TGTGCCAGTAGTGCCACCTGGGGGCAGCTCTCCTACGAGCAGTACTTC.

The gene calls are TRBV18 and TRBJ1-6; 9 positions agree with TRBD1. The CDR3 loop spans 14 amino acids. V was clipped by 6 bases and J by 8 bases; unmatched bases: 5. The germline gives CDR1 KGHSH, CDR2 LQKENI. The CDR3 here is CASSRQGEDSPLHF. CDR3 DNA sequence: TGTGCCAGCTCGCGACAGGGGGAGGATTCACCCCTCCACTTT.

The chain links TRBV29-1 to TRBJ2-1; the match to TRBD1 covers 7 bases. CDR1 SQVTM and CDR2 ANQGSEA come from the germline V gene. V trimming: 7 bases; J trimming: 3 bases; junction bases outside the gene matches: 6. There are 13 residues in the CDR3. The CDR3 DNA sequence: TGCAGCGGTAGGGACAGCTTCTACAATGAGCAGTTCTTC. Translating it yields CSGRDSFYNEQFF.

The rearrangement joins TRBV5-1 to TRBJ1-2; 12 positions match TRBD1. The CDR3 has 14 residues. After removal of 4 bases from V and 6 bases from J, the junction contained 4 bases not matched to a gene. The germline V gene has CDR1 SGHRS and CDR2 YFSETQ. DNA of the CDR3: TGCGCCAGCAGCCCAGGGACAGGGGGCGATGGCTACACCTTC. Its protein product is CASSPGTGGDGYTF. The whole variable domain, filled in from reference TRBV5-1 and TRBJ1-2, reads KAGVTQTPRYLIKTRGQQVTLSCSPISGHRSVSWYQQTPGQGLQFLFEYFSETQRNKGNFPGRFSGRQFSNSRSEMNVSTLELGDSALYLCASSPGTGGDGYTFGSGTRLTVV.

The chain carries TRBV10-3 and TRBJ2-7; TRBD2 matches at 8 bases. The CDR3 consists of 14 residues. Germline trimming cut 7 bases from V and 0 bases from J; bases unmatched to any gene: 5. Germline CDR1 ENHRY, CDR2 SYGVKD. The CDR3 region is CAINERGSSYEQYF. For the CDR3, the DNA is TGTGCCATCAACGAGCGGGGGAGCTCCTACGAGCAGTACTTC.

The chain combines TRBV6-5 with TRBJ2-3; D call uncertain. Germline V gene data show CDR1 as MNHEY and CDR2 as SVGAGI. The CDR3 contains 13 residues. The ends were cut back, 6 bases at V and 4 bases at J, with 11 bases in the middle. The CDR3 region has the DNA TGTGCCAGCAGCCCCGACATGGCAGATACGCAGTATTTT. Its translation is CASSPDMADTQYF.

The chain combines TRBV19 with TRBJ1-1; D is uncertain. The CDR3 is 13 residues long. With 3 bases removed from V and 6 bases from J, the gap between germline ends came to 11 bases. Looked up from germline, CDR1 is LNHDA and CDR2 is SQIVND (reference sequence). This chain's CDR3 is CASSISRSSEAFF. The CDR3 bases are TGTGCCAGTAGTATTTCGAGAAGCTCTGAAGCTTTCTTT.

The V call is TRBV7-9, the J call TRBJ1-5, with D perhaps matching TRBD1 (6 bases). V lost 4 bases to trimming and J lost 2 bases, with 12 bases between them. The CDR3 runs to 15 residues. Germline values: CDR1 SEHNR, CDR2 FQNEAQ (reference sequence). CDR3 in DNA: TGTGCCAGCAGCTCGCAGGGGATTGGCAATCAGCCCCAGCATTTT. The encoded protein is CASSSQGIGNQPQHF. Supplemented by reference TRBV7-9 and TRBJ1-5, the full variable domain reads DTGVSQNPRHKITKRGQNVTFRCDPISEHNRLYWYRQTLGQGPEFLTYFQNEAQLEKSRLLSDRFSAERPKGSFSTLEIQRTEQGDSAMYLCASSSQGIGNQPQHFGDGTRLSIL.

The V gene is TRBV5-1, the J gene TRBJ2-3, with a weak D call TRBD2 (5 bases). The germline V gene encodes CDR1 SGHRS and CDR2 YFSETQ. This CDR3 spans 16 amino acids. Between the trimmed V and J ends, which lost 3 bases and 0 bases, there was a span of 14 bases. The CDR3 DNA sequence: TGCGCCAGCAGCTGTCCCCCTGCGGGTAGCACAGATACGCAGTATTTT. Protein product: CASSCPPAGSTDTQYF.

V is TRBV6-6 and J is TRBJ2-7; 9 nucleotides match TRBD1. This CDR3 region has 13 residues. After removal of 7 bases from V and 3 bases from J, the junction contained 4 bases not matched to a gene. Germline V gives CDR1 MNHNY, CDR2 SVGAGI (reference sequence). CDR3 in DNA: TGTGCCAGCATTAAGGGACAGGGCTACGAGCAGTACTTC. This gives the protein CASIKGQGYEQYF.